The 18 T cell receptor beta chains listed next were all sequenced from one sample in a study of T cell repertoires in cytomegalovirus infection. TCRdb re-analysed the reads in MiXCR, keeping a single row per CDR3 protein. Of 450,000 to 550,000 distinct CDR3 sequences detected, more than 15% appear once; the ten largest clones hold about 24%. Sample: CD8+ T cells from PBMCs. The receptors were sampled from a human donor in good health (CMV status not recorded). Some clones in this sample may be carry-over from other donors' samples.

The table lists this clonotype with many counts. The rearrangement joins TRBV28 to TRBJ2-7; TRBD2 agrees at 13 bases. Per germline, CDR1 MDHEN and CDR2 SYDVKM. The CDR3 extends over 20 amino acids. With V trimmed by 4 bases and J by 4 bases, 19 bases remained unmatched. The CDR3 DNA is TGTGCCAGCAGTTCAGCGTCTGACCTCCCGACTAGCGGGAGGTTATACGAGCAGTACTTC. This codes for CASSSASDLPTSGRLYEQYF.

The chain links TRBV5-1 to TRBJ2-7; D is tentatively TRBD1 or TRBD2 (7 bases each). Germline-derived CDR1 and CDR2 are SGHRS and YFSETQ. The CDR3 runs 18 residues. The ends were cut back, 1 base at V and 2 bases at J, with 22 bases in the middle. The CDR3 reads CASSLSSGGLGQPYEQYF. The CDR3 region has the DNA TGCGCCAGCAGCTTGAGTTCGGGGGGCTTGGGACAGCCCTACGAGCAGTACTTC.

The V call is TRBV12-3 or TRBV12-4, the J call TRBJ2-5; no reliable D call. This CDR3 spans 14 amino acids. Trimming took 2 bases from V and 1 from J, leaving 8 bases between them. In DNA, the CDR3 is TGTGCCAGCAGTTTACGGGCTATCCAAGAGACCCAGTACTTC. Translating gives CASSLRAIQETQYF.

This clonotype came up many times. The chain's CDR3 is CASSSRRTVSSYNEQFF. The CDR3 coding sequence is TGTGCCAGCAGTTCCCGGCGGACAGTTAGCTCCTACAATGAGCAGTTCTTC. This chain uses TRBV28 with TRBJ2-1; D is possibly TRBD1 (6 bases). Germline V gene data show CDR1 as MDHEN and CDR2 as SYDVKM. The CDR3 runs to 17 residues. Trimming stripped 4 bases from V and 0 bases from J, with 16 bases between.

This clonotype has only a few counts. J is TRBJ2-1 and V is TRBV6-4; 11 positions match TRBD2. V was clipped by 9 bases and J by 6 bases; unmatched bases: 7. The CDR3 is made up of 14 amino acids. Germline values: CDR1 MRHNA, CDR2 SNTAGT. The CDR3 DNA reads TGTGCCAGACTACTAGCGGGAGTGGGCAATGAGCAGTTCTTC. It codes for CARLLAGVGNEQFF.

This clonotype has a count of ten or more. This chain joins TRBV7-9 and TRBJ2-7; the match to TRBD2 covers 11 bases. This CDR3 has 17 residues. CDR1 is SEHNR, CDR2 FQNEAQ, per germline (reference sequence). The ends lost 4 bases at V and 3 bases at J; junction bases unmatched: 11. CDR3 DNA: TGTGCCAGCAGCTATCAATTGGGACTAGCGGAGAGCTACGAGCAGTACTTC. Protein: CASSYQLGLAESYEQYF.

This clonotype appeared a few times. CDR3 sequence reads: CASSEDTRRGETQYF. CDR3 bases: TGTGCCAGCAGTGAAGACACTAGAAGAGGCGAGACCCAGTACTTC. V and J are TRBV2 and TRBJ2-5, with D possibly TRBD2 on 5 matching bases. The CDR3 has 15 residues. V was cut by 1 base and J by 5 bases, with 14 bases left in between. Germline CDR1 reads SNHLY; CDR2 reads FYNNEI.

Many counts were recorded for this clonotype. The chain carries TRBV27 and TRBJ2-5; 7 bases align to TRBD1. This CDR3 is built from 14 residues. Trimming removed 3 bases from V and 1 base from J; junction bases left unmatched: 2. Looked up from germline, CDR1 is MNHEY and CDR2 is SMNVEV (reference sequence). CDR3 region: CASSLGQFQETQYF. CDR3 DNA: TGTGCCAGCAGTTTGGGACAGTTCCAAGAGACCCAGTACTTC.

Regarding this clonotype: The conserved final phenylalanine or tryptophan is absent from the CDR3, which likely points to a read error. The chain carries TRBV6-1 and TRBJ2-1; TRBD2 matches at 8 bases. CDR1 is MNHNS, CDR2 SASEGT, per germline. CDR3 size: 16 residues. V gave up 5 bases and J gave up 3 bases; unmatched junction bases: 9. The CDR3 sequence: CASSPRGLGGYNEQFL. The CDR3 nucleotides read TGTGCCAGCAGTCCCAGGGGACTAGGGGGCTACAATGAGCAGTTCTTA.

This chain links TRBV29-1 with TRBJ1-2; TRBD1 matches at 12 bases. The CDR3 runs to 14 residues. Germline CDR1 and CDR2: SQVTM and ANQGSEA. The V gene end was trimmed by 4 bases and the J gene end by 1 base; junction bases not matched to a gene: 1. CDR3 sequence reads: CSVGDRGHNYGYTF. CDR3 bases: TGCAGCGTTGGGGACAGGGGGCATAACTATGGCTACACCTTC.

The CDR3 nucleotides read TGTGCCAGCGGCCTGGACGGCCCATACGAGCAGTACTTC. This codes for CASGLDGPYEQYF. The chain couples TRBV5-4 to TRBJ2-7; D is ambiguous. Trimming left V 7 bases short and J 4 bases short, with 15 bases between. This CDR3 comprises 13 residues. Germline CDR1 reads SGHNT; CDR2 reads YYREEE (reference sequence).

The chain links TRBV5-6 to TRBJ1-1; tentative D call: TRBD1 (6 bases). The germline V gene has CDR1 SGHDT and CDR2 YYEEEE. This CDR3 comprises 14 residues. V lost 3 bases to trimming and J lost 5 bases, with 14 bases between them. In nucleotides, the CDR3 is TGTGCCAGCAGCTCGTACAGGGTACGGACTGAAGCTTTCTTT. Protein: CASSSYRVRTEAFF.

V and J are TRBV28 and TRBJ2-7; 7 bases map to TRBD1. V lost 5 bases to trimming and J lost 3 bases; unmatched junction nucleotides: 10. This CDR3 spans 15 amino acids. Germline V lookup: CDR1 MDHEN, CDR2 SYDVKM. The CDR3 DNA follows: TGTGCCAGCAGTCCCGCTACCGGGACAGACTACGAGCAGTACTTC. Residues: CASSPATGTDYEQYF. Using reference TRBV28 and TRBJ2-7 for the parts outside the CDR3, the full variable domain is DVKVTQSSRYLVKRTGEKVFLECVQDMDHENMFWYRQDPGLGLRLIYFSYDVKMKEKGDIPEGYSVSREKKERFSLILESASTNQTSMYLCASSPATGTDYEQYFGPGTRLTVT.

This clonotype was recorded many times. The chain is built from TRBV7-9 and TRBJ2-7; D may be TRBD1 (5 bases). The V end was cut by 7 bases, the J end by 0 bases, with 10 bases between. Germline V CDR1 and CDR2: SEHNR, FQNEAQ (reference sequence). The length of the CDR3 is 13 residues. In DNA, the CDR3 is TGTGCCAGCAAGGGCGACAGCTCCTACGAGCAGTACTTC. This encodes CASKGDSSYEQYF.

A few counts support this clonotype. This rearrangement joins TRBV7-9 to TRBJ2-1; 16 bases map to TRBD2. The CDR3 is 17 amino acids. V dropped 4 bases and J dropped 6; count of bases not matched to a gene: 6. The V gene's germline CDR1 is SEHNR and CDR2 FQNEAQ (reference sequence). CDR3 sequence reads: CASSSGLAGGPSNEQFF. The CDR3 DNA sequence: TGTGCCAGCAGCTCGGGACTAGCGGGAGGGCCTAGCAATGAGCAGTTCTTC.

This clonotype was seen more than once but under ten times. This chain connects TRBV30 to TRBJ2-7; 9 bases agree with TRBD1. From germline, CDR1 is GTSNPN and CDR2 SVGIG (reference sequence). V was pared by 2 bases and J by 3 bases, with 2 bases of the junction left unmatched. This CDR3 has 13 amino acids. The CDR3 sequence: CAWSMGQGYEQYF. CDR3 in DNA: TGTGCCTGGAGTATGGGACAGGGCTACGAGCAGTACTTC.

The chain carries TRBV10-2 and TRBJ2-1, with D perhaps TRBD1 or TRBD2 (5 bases each). The V gene's germline CDR1 is WSHSY and CDR2 SAAADI. The CDR3 is 12 amino acids. V gave up 6 bases and J gave up 10 bases, with 13 bases separating them. DNA of the CDR3: TGCGCCAGCAGGTGGTCCGGGACGGAGCAGTTCTTC. Protein sequence: CASRWSGTEQFF.

This clonotype was picked up one time. The chain is built from TRBV6-2 or TRBV6-3 and TRBJ2-4, with D maybe TRBD2 (6 bases). Germline loops: CDR1 MNHEY, CDR2 SVGEGT. V lost 10 bases and J lost 6, with 19 bases in between. The length of the CDR3 is 14 residues. The CDR3 nucleotides read TGTGCCATTCAAAGAGAGCGGGCGACAAACATTCAGTACTTC. This codes for CAIQRERATNIQYF.